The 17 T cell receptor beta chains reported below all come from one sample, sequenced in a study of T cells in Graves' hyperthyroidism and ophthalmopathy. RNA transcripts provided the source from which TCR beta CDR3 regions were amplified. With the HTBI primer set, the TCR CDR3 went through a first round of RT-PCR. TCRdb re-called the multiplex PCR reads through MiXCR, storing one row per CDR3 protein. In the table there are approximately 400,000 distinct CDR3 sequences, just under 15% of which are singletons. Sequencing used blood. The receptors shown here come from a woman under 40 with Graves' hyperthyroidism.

The CDR3: CASGLPGTGFGGTEAFF. In DNA form, the CDR3 reads TGTGCTAGTGGTCTTCCCGGGACAGGGTTCGGGGGCACTGAAGCTTTCTTT. This sequence joins TRBV12-5 and TRBJ1-1, with 9 bases identical to TRBD1. This CDR3 contains 17 residues. Germline assignment: CDR1 LGHNT and CDR2 FRNRAP. Trimming removed 5 bases from V and 4 bases from J; junction bases left unmatched: 14. The full variable domain, rest sourced from reference TRBV12-5 and TRBJ1-1, is DARVTQTPRHKVTEMGQEVTMRCQPILGHNTVFWYRQTMMQGLELLAYFRNRAPLDDSGMPKDRFSAEMPDATLATLKIQPSEPRDSAVYFCASGLPGTGFGGTEAFFGQGTRLTVV.

The CDR3 sequence is CASSTQSRRPQHF. CDR3 bases: TGTGCCAGCAGTACCCAGAGCCGGCGGCCCCAGCATTTT. This chain connects TRBV28 to TRBJ1-5; no clear D gene. This CDR3 region has 13 residues. The germline V gene has CDR1 MDHEN and CDR2 SYDVKM. V lost 5 bases and J lost 9, with 14 bases in between.

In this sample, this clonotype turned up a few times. CDR3 nucleotide sequence: TGTGCCAGCAGCTTAGCGAAGGGCCCGGGGATGCATACGCAGTATTTT. It encodes CASSLAKGPGMHTQYF. The chain combines TRBV7-9 with TRBJ2-3; weak D call: TRBD2 (5 bases). V lost 0 bases and J lost 7, with 17 bases in between. This CDR3 contains 16 residues. Per germline, CDR1 SEHNR and CDR2 FQNEAQ (reference sequence).

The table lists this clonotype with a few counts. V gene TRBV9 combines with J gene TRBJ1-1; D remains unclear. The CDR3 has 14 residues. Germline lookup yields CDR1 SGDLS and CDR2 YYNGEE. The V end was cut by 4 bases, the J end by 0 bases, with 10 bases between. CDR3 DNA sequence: TGTGCCAGCAGCTCCAATTACATGAACACTGAAGCTTTCTTT. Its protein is CASSSNYMNTEAFF.

The CDR3 protein is CATHSGVRNQPQHF. The CDR3 DNA sequence: TGTGCCACTCATTCGGGGGTGCGCAATCAGCCCCAGCATTTT. J is TRBJ1-5 and V is TRBV19; perhaps TRBD1 as D (5 bases). The CDR3 covers 14 residues. Germline V gene lookup returns CDR1 LNHDA and CDR2 SQIVND (reference sequence). Between the trimmed V and J ends, which lost 10 bases and 2 bases, there was a span of 15 bases.

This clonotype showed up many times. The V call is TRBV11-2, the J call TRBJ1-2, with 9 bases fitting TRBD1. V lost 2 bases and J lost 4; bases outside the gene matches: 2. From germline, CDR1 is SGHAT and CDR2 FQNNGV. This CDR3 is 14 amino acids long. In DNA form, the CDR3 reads TGTGCCAGCAGCTTAACAGGGGGCATCTATGGCTACACCTTC. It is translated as CASSLTGGIYGYTF.

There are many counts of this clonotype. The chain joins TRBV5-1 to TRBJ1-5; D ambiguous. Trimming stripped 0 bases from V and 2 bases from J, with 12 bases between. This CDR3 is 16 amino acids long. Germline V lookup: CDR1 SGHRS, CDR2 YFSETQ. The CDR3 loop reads CASSLAPVSGNQPQHF. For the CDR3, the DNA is TGCGCCAGCAGCTTGGCCCCGGTCTCGGGCAATCAGCCCCAGCATTTT. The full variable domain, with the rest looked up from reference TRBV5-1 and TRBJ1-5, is KAGVTQTPRYLIKTRGQQVTLSCSPISGHRSVSWYQQTPGQGLQFLFEYFSETQRNKGNFPGRFSGRQFSNSRSEMNVSTLELGDSALYLCASSLAPVSGNQPQHFGDGTRLSIL.

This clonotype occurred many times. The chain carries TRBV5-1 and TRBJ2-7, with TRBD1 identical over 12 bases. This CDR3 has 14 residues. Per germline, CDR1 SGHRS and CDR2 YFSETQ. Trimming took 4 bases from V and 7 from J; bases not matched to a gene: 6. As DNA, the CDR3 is TGCGCCAGCAGCCCGGGACAGGGGGCCTGGGAGCAGTACTTC. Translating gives CASSPGQGAWEQYF.

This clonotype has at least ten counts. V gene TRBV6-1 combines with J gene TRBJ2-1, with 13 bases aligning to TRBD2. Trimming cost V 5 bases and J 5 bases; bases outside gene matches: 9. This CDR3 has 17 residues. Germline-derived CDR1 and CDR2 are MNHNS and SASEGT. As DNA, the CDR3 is TGTGCCAGCAGTCCTCCGGGACTAGCGGGATCCCACAATGAGCAGTTCTTC. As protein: CASSPPGLAGSHNEQFF.

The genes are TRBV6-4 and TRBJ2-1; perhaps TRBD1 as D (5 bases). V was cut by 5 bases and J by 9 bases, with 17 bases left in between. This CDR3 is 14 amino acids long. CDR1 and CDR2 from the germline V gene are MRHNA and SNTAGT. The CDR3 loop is CASSTTDARSEQFF. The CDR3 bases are TGTGCCAGCAGTACGACAGACGCCCGATCTGAGCAGTTCTTC.

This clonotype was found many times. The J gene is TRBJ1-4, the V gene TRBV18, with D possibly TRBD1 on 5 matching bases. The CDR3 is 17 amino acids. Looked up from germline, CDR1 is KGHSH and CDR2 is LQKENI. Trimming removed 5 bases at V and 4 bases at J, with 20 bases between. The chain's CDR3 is CASSSYAPGRRNEKLFF. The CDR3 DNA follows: TGTGCCAGCTCATCATATGCCCCGGGACGCCGTAATGAAAAACTGTTTTTT. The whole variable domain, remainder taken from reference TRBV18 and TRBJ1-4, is NAGVMQNPRHLVRRRGQEARLRCSPMKGHSHVYWYRQLPEEGLKFMVYLQKENIIDESGMPKERFSAEFPKEGPSILRIQQVVRGDSAAYFCASSSYAPGRRNEKLFFGSGTQLSVL.

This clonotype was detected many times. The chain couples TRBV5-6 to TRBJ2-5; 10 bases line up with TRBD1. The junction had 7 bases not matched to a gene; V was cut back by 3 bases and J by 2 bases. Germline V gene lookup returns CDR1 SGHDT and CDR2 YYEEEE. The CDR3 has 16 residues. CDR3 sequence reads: CASSSGTGALQETQYF. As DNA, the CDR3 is TGTGCCAGCAGCTCTGGGACAGGGGCCCTACAAGAGACCCAGTACTTC.

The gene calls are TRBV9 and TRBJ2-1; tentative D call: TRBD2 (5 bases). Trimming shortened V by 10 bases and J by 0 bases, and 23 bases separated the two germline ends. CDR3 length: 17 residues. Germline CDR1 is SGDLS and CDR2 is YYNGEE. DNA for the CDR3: TGTGCCTTACCCAACATTAGCGATTTGAGCTCCTACAATGAGCAGTTCTTC. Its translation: CALPNISDLSSYNEQFF. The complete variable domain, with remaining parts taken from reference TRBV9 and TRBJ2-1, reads DSGVTQTPKHLITATGQRVTLRCSPRSGDLSVYWYQQSLDQGLQFLIQYYNGEERAKGNILERFSAQQFPDLHSELNLSSLELGDSALYFCALPNISDLSSYNEQFFGPGTRLTVL.

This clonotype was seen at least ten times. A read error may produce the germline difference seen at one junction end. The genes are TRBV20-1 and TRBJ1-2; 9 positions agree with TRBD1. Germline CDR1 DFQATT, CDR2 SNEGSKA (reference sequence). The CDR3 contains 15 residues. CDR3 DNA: TGCAGTGCTCGAGAGGGGACAGGGCTAAACTATGGCTACACCTTC. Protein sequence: CSAREGTGLNYGYTF.

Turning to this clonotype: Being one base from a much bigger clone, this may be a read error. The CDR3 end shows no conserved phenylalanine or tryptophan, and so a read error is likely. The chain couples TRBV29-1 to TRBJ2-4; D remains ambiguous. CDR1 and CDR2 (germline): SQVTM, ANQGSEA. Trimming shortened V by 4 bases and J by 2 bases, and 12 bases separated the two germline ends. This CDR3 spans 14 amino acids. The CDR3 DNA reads TGCAGCGTTGGCCGGCACGGGCCCAAAAACATTCAGTACTAC. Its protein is CSVGRHGPKNIQYY.

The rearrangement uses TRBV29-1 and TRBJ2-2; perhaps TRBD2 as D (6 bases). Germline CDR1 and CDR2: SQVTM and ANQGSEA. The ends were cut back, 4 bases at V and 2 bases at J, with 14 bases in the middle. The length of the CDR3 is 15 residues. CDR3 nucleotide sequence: TGCAGCGTTGCTCGTAGCGGAGGTAACACCGGGGAGCTGTTTTTT. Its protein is CSVARSGGNTGELFF.

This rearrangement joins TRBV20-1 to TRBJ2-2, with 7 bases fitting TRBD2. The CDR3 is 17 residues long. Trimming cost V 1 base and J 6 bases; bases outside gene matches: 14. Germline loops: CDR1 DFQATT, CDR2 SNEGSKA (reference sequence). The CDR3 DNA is TGCAGTGCTAGAGCCCGACGAACTAGCGTTGATTCCGGGGAGCTGTTTTTT. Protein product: CSARARRTSVDSGELFF.